Each of the 30 T cell receptor beta chains below was sequenced from the same sample in a study of blood T cell repertoires in COVID-19. The assay was immunoSEQ multiplex PCR, and TCRdb's table has in-frame clones only and misses some. The sample lists under 150,000 clones, about 87% occurring once. The sequenced sample consisted of PBMCs or T cells enriched from blood (not recorded which). Receptor source: a man between 45 and 60 years old in a cohort exposed to, infected with or recovered from COVID-19 (not recorded which).

The V gene is TRBV27, the J gene TRBJ2-1; no firm D call. This CDR3 has 15 amino acids. The germline gives CDR1 MNHEY, CDR2 SMNVEV (reference sequence). V gave up 6 bases and J gave up 0 bases, with 12 bases separating them. The CDR3 nucleotides read TGTGCCAGCAGGGCCGCCCGGAGCTCCTACAATGAGCAGTTCTTC. Protein product: CASRAARSSYNEQFF.

The chain links TRBV2 to TRBJ2-3; 11 nucleotides agree with TRBD2. Germline V gene data show CDR1 as SNHLY and CDR2 as FYNNEI. Trimming removed 1 base from V and 0 bases from J; junction bases left unmatched: 9. The CDR3 loop spans 19 amino acids. The chain's CDR3 is CASSEGTSGRWLSTDTQYF. CDR3 nucleotides: TGTGCCAGCAGTGAAGGCACTAGCGGGAGATGGTTGAGCACAGATACGCAGTATTTT.

The rearrangement links TRBV9 to TRBJ1-5; TRBD1 matches 10 bases. Germline V gene data show CDR1 as SGDLS and CDR2 as YYNGEE. The ends lost 0 bases at V and 6 bases at J; junction bases unmatched: 3. The CDR3 has 15 residues. This CDR3 reads CASSVGDRGSQPQHF. The CDR3 coding sequence is TGTGCCAGCAGCGTAGGGGACAGGGGATCTCAGCCCCAGCATTTT.

V usage is TRBV28 and J usage is TRBJ2-5; 7 bases fit TRBD2. Germline CDR1 is MDHEN and CDR2 is SYDVKM. With V trimmed by 3 bases and J by 4 bases, 5 bases remained unmatched. The CDR3 consists of 14 residues. CDR3 sequence: CASSFSGIRETQYF. CDR3 in DNA: TGTGCCAGCAGTTTCAGCGGGATAAGAGAGACCCAGTACTTC.

This CDR3 is CASSQESGLYEQYF. For the CDR3, the DNA is TGCGCCAGCAGCCAAGAATCAGGGTTGTACGAGCAGTACTTC. This chain links TRBV4-1 with TRBJ2-7, with a possible D match to TRBD1 (5 bases). Germline loops: CDR1 MGHRA, CDR2 YSYEKL. The V gene lost 0 bases and the J gene lost 4 bases, with 10 bases spanning the gap. The CDR3 has 14 amino acids.

The chain couples TRBV27 to TRBJ2-7; 7 nucleotides align to TRBD1. J gave up 3 bases and V 5 bases, and 4 bases lay outside the gene matches. The CDR3 is 13 amino acids. Per germline, CDR1 MNHEY and CDR2 SMNVEV (reference sequence). The CDR3 DNA is TGTGCCAGCAGTCGGTCAGGGGGCTACGAGCAGTACTTC. It is translated as CASSRSGGYEQYF.

A note on this clone: The junction shows a germline mismatch at one end, possibly a read error. The chain carries TRBV19 and TRBJ1-2, with D possibly TRBD1 on 6 matching bases. Per germline, CDR1 LNHDA and CDR2 SQIVND (reference sequence). This CDR3 spans 13 amino acids. This CDR3 reads CASRGPKRAPINF. CDR3 DNA: TGTGCCAGCAGGGGCCCAAAGCGCGCGCCCATCAACTTC.

This sequence joins TRBV28 and TRBJ2-1; D not certain. V was cut by 3 bases and J by 6 bases, with 12 bases left in between. Germline V lookup: CDR1 MDHEN, CDR2 SYDVKM. The CDR3 covers 14 residues. Here the CDR3 reads CASSLQISGNEQFF. CDR3 DNA sequence: TGTGCCAGCAGTTTGCAGATCTCGGGCAATGAGCAGTTCTTC.

V gene TRBV19 combines with J gene TRBJ2-1; a weak D match, TRBD1 (7 bases). The CDR3 is made up of 16 amino acids. Trimming left V 9 bases short and J 8 bases short, with 26 bases between. Germline V gene data show CDR1 as LNHDA and CDR2 as SQIVND (reference sequence). CDR3 DNA: TGTGCCAGCACGACAGGGCAGGGAGGACCCAATGATGAGCAGTTCTTC. Protein: CASTTGQGGPNDEQFF.

The rearrangement joins TRBV7-3 to TRBJ2-2; perhaps TRBD2 as D (6 bases). The CDR3 runs to 14 residues. Deletions cut 2 bases from V and 7 bases from J, with 11 bases between. The germline CDR1 and CDR2 sequences are SGHTA and FQGTGA. CDR3 amino acids: CASSLHGGSGELFF. CDR3 in DNA: TGTGCCAGCAGCTTACACGGGGGAAGCGGGGAGCTGTTTTTT.

The chain recombines TRBV9 with TRBJ2-5; D gene uncertain. Germline V gene lookup returns CDR1 SGDLS and CDR2 YYNGEE. V was clipped by 0 bases and J by 1 base, with 7 bases between them. This CDR3 region has 14 residues. The CDR3 DNA is TGTGCCAGCAGCGTAGATCACAGCCAAGAGACCCAGTACTTC. This gives the protein CASSVDHSQETQYF. Variable domain in full (rest from reference TRBV9 and TRBJ2-5): DSGVTQTPKHLITATGQRVTLRCSPRSGDLSVYWYQQSLDQGLQFLIQYYNGEERAKGNILERFSAQQFPDLHSELNLSSLELGDSALYFCASSVDHSQETQYFGPGTRLLVL.

The CDR3 protein is CASSPGTGVQETQYF. CDR3 DNA: TGTGCCAGCAGCCCGGGGACAGGGGTCCAAGAGACCCAGTACTTC. The gene calls are TRBV5-8 and TRBJ2-5, with 10 bases fitting TRBD1. V was clipped by 4 bases and J by 1 base; unmatched bases: 4. Germline V gives CDR1 SGHTS, CDR2 YDEGEE. The CDR3 spans 15 residues.

The chain combines TRBV9 with TRBJ2-3; 8 bases fit TRBD1. J was trimmed by 0 bases and V by 3 bases; bases with no gene match: 6. CDR3 length: 16 amino acids. In germline, CDR1 is SGDLS, CDR2 YYNGEE. CDR3 in DNA: TGTGCCAGCAGCGATGACAGGGGACCAAGCACAGATACGCAGTATTTT. Its translation is CASSDDRGPSTDTQYF.

The J gene is TRBJ1-6, the V gene TRBV28, with a possible D match to TRBD1 (6 bases). The CDR3 spans 12 residues. Between the trimmed V and J ends, which lost 10 bases and 7 bases, there was a span of 11 bases. Germline loops: CDR1 MDHEN, CDR2 SYDVKM. CDR3 loop: CATRDKNSPLHF. CDR3 DNA sequence: TGTGCCACCCGGGACAAAAATTCACCCCTCCACTTT.

The CDR3, as DNA: TGCGCCAGCACCTGGTCTCCCGACCAGGCTAACTATGGCTACACCTTC. Its translation is CASTWSPDQANYGYTF. This sequence joins TRBV5-1 and TRBJ1-2; D gene uncertain. With 6 bases removed from V and 0 bases from J, the gap between germline ends came to 18 bases. This CDR3 comprises 16 residues. The germline V gene encodes CDR1 SGHRS and CDR2 YFSETQ.

This clone was found a few times. The chain combines TRBV9 with TRBJ2-3, with a weak D call TRBD2 (6 bases). Trimming shortened V by 1 base and J by 2 bases, and 11 bases separated the two germline ends. Germline CDR1 SGDLS, CDR2 YYNGEE. The CDR3 has 15 amino acids. The DNA for the CDR3 is TGTGCCAGCAGCGTACATGGGGGGTACACAGATACGCAGTATTTT. Encoded protein: CASSVHGGYTDTQYF.

The J gene is TRBJ1-2, the V gene TRBV5-6; D not certain. V was pared by 0 bases and J by 1 base, with 7 bases between. CDR3 length: 14 residues. The germline V gene has CDR1 SGHDT and CDR2 YYEEEE. This chain's CDR3 is CASSLAEFNYGYTF. CDR3 in DNA: TGTGCCAGCAGCTTGGCCGAGTTTAACTATGGCTACACCTTC.

V is TRBV25-1 and J is TRBJ1-1; 7 nucleotides agree with TRBD1. V lost 4 bases, J lost 4 bases, and 9 bases stayed unmatched. Germline-derived CDR1 and CDR2 are MGHDK and SYGVNS. This CDR3 comprises 15 residues. CDR3 region: CASSALRGFGTEAFF. The CDR3 bases are TGTGCCAGCAGTGCACTCAGGGGGTTCGGCACTGAAGCTTTCTTT.

The chain recombines TRBV28 with TRBJ1-2, with D perhaps TRBD1 (5 bases). Germline values: CDR1 MDHEN, CDR2 SYDVKM. CDR3 length: 14 amino acids. V lost 6 bases and J lost 4, with 15 bases in between. For the CDR3, the DNA is TGTGCCAGCAGCCCCACCGGACATTTCTATGGCTACACCTTC. This encodes CASSPTGHFYGYTF.

The chain has TRBV19 and TRBJ2-2; D ambiguous. With 0 bases removed from V and 1 base from J, the gap between germline ends came to 6 bases. In germline, CDR1 is LNHDA, CDR2 SQIVND (reference sequence). The CDR3 sequence is 15 residues long. CDR3 nucleotides: TGTGCCAGTAGTATAGATAACAGGAACACCGGGGAGCTGTTTTTT. Translated, it gives CASSIDNRNTGELFF.

The chain has TRBV7-8 and TRBJ1-1; D is perhaps TRBD1 (6 bases). Germline V CDR1 and CDR2: SGHVS, FQNEAQ. Trimming shortened V by 5 bases and J by 5 bases, and 30 bases separated the two germline ends. The CDR3 totals 19 residues. CDR3 loop: CASSPQGGAGIKSRTEAFF. In DNA, the CDR3 is TGTGCCAGCAGCCCACAAGGGGGGGCAGGGATAAAGAGCAGGACTGAAGCTTTCTTT.

In its sample, this clone was seen many times. V gene TRBV19 combines with J gene TRBJ1-2; TRBD1 aligns across 9 bases. The germline gives CDR1 LNHDA, CDR2 SQIVND (reference sequence). V lost 4 bases to trimming and J lost 4 bases; unmatched junction nucleotides: 7. The CDR3 totals 15 residues. CDR3 sequence: CASSRAGQGGYGYTF. Here the CDR3 DNA reads TGTGCCAGTAGTAGAGCGGGACAGGGCGGCTATGGCTACACCTTC.

The chain carries TRBV19 and TRBJ1-4, with 7 positions matching TRBD1. Germline lookup yields CDR1 LNHDA and CDR2 SQIVND (reference sequence). This CDR3 has 16 amino acids. V lost 5 bases, J lost 3 bases, and 9 bases stayed unmatched. CDR3 nucleotides: TGTGCCAGTAGTGCTAACAGGGGCGCTCCTAATGAAAAACTGTTTTTT. Translating gives CASSANRGAPNEKLFF.

The chain joins TRBV7-2 to TRBJ2-1; TRBD1 matches 7 bases. The CDR3 runs 12 residues. V shed 5 bases, J shed 15 bases, and the junction held 10 bases outside the gene matches. The V gene's germline CDR1 is SGHTA and CDR2 FQGNSA. CDR3 nucleotide sequence: TGTGCCAGCAGCCCTCCGACAGGGTCCCCGTTCTTC. Residues: CASSPPTGSPFF.

The V gene is TRBV18, the J gene TRBJ1-5, with D perhaps matching TRBD1 (5 bases). Trimming left V 3 bases short and J 5 bases short, with 8 bases between. The CDR3 is 13 residues long. Germline V gives CDR1 KGHSH, CDR2 LQKENI. The CDR3 loop reads CASSPTDYQPQHF. The CDR3 DNA is TGTGCCAGCTCACCGACAGATTATCAGCCCCAGCATTTT.

The V and J genes are TRBV9 and TRBJ2-3; 12 bases map to TRBD1. The CDR3 runs to 17 residues. V gave up 3 bases and J gave up 4 bases; unmatched junction bases: 9. Germline V gene sequence: CDR1 SGDLS, CDR2 YYNGEE. DNA of the CDR3: TGTGCCAGCAGCGGACAGTGGGGACAGGGGGCGGCAGATACGCAGTATTTT. Its protein product is CASSGQWGQGAADTQYF.

This clone has only a few counts. The chain's CDR3 is CASSGLTDTQYF. The CDR3 bases are TGTGCCAGCAGCGGACTCACAGATACGCAGTATTTT. J is TRBJ2-3 and V is TRBV12-3 or TRBV12-4; tentative D call: TRBD2 (5 bases). The ends were cut back, 6 bases at V and 2 bases at J, with 6 bases in the middle. The CDR3 contains 12 residues.

The CDR3 DNA reads TGCGCCAGCAGCCAATTACAGGATCGGAACACTGAAGCTTTCTTT. Protein sequence: CASSQLQDRNTEAFF. The V call is TRBV4-3, the J call TRBJ1-1; TRBD1 might be the D (5 bases). Germline V gene lookup returns CDR1 LGHNA and CDR2 YSLEER. The CDR3 length is 15 residues. Trimming cost V 2 bases and J 1 base, with 11 bases left between them.

The chain recombines TRBV10-3 with TRBJ2-7, with D tentatively TRBD2 (6 bases). Germline loops: CDR1 ENHRY, CDR2 SYGVKD. V was pared by 0 bases and J by 7 bases, with 7 bases between. The CDR3 loop spans 12 amino acids. The CDR3 sequence is CAISESRGEQYF. CDR3 coding DNA: TGTGCCATCAGTGAGTCGCGGGGTGAGCAGTACTTC.

This chain uses TRBV29-1 with TRBJ1-2, with 7 bases fitting TRBD1. Trimming took 3 bases from V and 8 from J; bases not matched to a gene: 3. The CDR3 loop spans 11 amino acids. The germline CDR1 and CDR2 sequences are SQVTM and ANQGSEA. CDR3 in amino acids: CSVEDRIGYTF. The CDR3 coding sequence is TGCAGCGTTGAGGACAGGATCGGCTACACCTTC.